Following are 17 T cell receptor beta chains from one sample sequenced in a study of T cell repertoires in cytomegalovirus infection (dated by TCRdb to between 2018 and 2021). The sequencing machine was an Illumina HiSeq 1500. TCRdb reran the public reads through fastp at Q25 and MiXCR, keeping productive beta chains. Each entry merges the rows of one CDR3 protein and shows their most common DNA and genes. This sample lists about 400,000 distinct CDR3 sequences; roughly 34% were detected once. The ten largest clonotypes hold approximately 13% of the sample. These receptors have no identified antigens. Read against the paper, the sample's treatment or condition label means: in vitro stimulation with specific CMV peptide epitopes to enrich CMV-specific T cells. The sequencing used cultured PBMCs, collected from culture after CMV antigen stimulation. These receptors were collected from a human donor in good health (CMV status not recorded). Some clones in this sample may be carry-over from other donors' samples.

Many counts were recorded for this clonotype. The CDR3 loop is CASSAPGLAVYNEQFF. Here the CDR3 DNA reads TGTGCCAGCAGCGCTCCGGGACTAGCAGTTTACAATGAGCAGTTCTTC. The rearrangement links TRBV7-8 to TRBJ2-1, with 9 bases aligning to TRBD2. V lost 5 bases, J lost 4 bases, and 9 bases stayed unmatched. CDR3 length: 16 residues. CDR1 is SGHVS, CDR2 FQNEAQ, per germline.

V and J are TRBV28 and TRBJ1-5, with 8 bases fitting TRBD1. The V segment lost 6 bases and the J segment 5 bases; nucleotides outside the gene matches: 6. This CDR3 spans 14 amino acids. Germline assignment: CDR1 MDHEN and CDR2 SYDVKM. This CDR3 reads CASRTGELDQPQHF. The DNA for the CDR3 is TGTGCCAGCAGGACAGGGGAATTGGATCAGCCCCAGCATTTT. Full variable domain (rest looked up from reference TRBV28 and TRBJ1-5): DVKVTQSSRYLVKRTGEKVFLECVQDMDHENMFWYRQDPGLGLRLIYFSYDVKMKEKGDIPEGYSVSREKKERFSLILESASTNQTSMYLCASRTGELDQPQHFGDGTRLSIL.

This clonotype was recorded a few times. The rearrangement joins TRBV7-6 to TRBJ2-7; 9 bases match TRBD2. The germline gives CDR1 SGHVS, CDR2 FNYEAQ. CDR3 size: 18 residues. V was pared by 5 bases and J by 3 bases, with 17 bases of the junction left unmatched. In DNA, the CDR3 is TGTGCCAGCAGCCCGGGACCGGTCCCCGCTAGCGGGGACTACGAGCAGTACGTC. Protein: CASSPGPVPASGDYEQYV.

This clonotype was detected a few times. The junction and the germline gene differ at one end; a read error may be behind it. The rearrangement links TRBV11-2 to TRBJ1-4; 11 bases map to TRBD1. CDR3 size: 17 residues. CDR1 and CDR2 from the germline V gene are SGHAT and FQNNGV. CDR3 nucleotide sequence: TGCGCCAGCAGCCAACGGACAGGGGGCGCCGGATATGAAAAACTGTTTTTT. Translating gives CASSQRTGGAGYEKLFF.

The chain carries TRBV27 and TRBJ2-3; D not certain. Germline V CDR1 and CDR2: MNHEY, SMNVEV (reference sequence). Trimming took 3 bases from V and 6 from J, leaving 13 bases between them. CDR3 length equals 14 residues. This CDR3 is CASSLTRLWDTQYF. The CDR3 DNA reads TGTGCCAGCAGTTTGACTCGTCTGTGGGATACGCAGTATTTT.

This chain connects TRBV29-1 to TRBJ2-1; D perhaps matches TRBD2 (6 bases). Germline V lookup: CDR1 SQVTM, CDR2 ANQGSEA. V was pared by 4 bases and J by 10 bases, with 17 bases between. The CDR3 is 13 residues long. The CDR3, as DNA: TGCAGCGTTGTAAGCGGGCAACTCGGGGAGCAGTTCTTC. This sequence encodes CSVVSGQLGEQFF.

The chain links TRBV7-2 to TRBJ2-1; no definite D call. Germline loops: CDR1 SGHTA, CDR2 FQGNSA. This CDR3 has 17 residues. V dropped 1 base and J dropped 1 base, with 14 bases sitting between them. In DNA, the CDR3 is TGTGCCAGCAGCTTAGAGTCCGGATGGGGTTCCTACAATGAGCAGTTCTTC. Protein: CASSLESGWGSYNEQFF. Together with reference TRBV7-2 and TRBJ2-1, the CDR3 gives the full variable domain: GAGVSQSPSNKVTEKGKDVELRCDPISGHTALYWYRQSLGQGLEFLIYFQGNSAPDKSGLPSDRFSAERTGGSVSTLTIQRTQQEDSAVYLCASSLESGWGSYNEQFFGPGTRLTVL.

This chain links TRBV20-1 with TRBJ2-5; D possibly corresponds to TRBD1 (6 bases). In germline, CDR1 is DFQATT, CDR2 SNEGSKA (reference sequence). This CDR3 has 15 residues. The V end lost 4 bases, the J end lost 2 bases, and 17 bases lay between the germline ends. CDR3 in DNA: TGCAGTGCTACGGCAACCGGGACAATGCAAGAGACCCAGTACTTC. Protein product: CSATATGTMQETQYF.

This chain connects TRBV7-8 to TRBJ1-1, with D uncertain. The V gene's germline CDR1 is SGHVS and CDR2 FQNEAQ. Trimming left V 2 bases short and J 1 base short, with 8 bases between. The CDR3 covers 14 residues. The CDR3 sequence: CASSLSGKNTEAFF. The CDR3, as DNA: TGTGCCAGCAGCTTATCGGGGAAGAACACTGAAGCTTTCTTT.

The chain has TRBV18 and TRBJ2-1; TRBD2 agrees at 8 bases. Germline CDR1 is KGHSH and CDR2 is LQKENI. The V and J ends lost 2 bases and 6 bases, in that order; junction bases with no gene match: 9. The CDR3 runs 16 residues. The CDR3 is CASSPVEAAGGNEQFF. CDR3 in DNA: TGTGCCAGCTCACCAGTGGAGGCTGCGGGGGGCAATGAGCAGTTCTTC. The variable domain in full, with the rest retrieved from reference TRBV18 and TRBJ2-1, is NAGVMQNPRHLVRRRGQEARLRCSPMKGHSHVYWYRQLPEEGLKFMVYLQKENIIDESGMPKERFSAEFPKEGPSILRIQQVVRGDSAAYFCASSPVEAAGGNEQFFGPGTRLTVL.

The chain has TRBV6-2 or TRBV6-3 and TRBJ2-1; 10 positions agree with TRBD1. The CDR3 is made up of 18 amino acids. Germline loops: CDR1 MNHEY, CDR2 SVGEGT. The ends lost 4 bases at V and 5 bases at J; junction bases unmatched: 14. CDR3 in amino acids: CASSSWRILGQGNNEQFF. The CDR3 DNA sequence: TGTGCCAGCAGTTCATGGAGAATATTGGGACAGGGGAACAATGAGCAGTTCTTC.

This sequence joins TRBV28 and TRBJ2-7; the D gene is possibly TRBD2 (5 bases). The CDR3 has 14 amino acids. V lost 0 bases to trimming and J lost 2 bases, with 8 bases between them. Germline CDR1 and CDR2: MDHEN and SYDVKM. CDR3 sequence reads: CASSLWRVAYEQYF. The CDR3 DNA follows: TGTGCCAGCAGTTTATGGAGGGTGGCCTACGAGCAGTACTTC.

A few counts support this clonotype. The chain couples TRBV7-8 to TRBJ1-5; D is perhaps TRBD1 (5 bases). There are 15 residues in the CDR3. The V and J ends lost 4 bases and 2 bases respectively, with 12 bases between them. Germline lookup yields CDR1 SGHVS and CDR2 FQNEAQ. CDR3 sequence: CASSSGGGRNQPQHF. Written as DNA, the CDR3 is TGTGCCAGCAGCTCCGGGGGAGGTCGCAATCAGCCCCAGCATTTT.

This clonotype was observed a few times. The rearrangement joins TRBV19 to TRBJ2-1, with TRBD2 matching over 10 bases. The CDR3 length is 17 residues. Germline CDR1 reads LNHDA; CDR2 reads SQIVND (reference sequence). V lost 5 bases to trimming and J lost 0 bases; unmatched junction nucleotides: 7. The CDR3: CASSVGLAATSYNEQFF. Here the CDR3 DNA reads TGTGCCAGTAGTGTAGGACTAGCGGCCACCTCCTACAATGAGCAGTTCTTC.

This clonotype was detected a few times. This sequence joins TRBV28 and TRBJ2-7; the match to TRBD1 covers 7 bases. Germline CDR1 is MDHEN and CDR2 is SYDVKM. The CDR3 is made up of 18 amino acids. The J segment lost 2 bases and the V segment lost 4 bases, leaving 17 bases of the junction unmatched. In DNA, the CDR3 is TGTGCCAGCAGTTCCGGGGACAGAGCAAAAGTTCTGACCTACGAGCAGTACTTC. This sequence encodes CASSSGDRAKVLTYEQYF.

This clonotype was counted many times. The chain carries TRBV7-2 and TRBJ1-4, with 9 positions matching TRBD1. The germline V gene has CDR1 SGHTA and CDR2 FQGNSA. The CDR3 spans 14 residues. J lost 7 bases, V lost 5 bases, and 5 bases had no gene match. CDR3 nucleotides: TGTGCCAGCAGCCTTGACAGGGGGGCTGAAAAACTGTTTTTT. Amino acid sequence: CASSLDRGAEKLFF.

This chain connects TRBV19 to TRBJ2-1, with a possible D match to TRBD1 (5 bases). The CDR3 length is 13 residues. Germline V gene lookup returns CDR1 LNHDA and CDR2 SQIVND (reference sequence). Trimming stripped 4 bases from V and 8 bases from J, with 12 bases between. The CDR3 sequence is CASSTAWGHEQFF. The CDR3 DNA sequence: TGTGCCAGTAGTACCGCCTGGGGCCATGAGCAGTTCTTC.